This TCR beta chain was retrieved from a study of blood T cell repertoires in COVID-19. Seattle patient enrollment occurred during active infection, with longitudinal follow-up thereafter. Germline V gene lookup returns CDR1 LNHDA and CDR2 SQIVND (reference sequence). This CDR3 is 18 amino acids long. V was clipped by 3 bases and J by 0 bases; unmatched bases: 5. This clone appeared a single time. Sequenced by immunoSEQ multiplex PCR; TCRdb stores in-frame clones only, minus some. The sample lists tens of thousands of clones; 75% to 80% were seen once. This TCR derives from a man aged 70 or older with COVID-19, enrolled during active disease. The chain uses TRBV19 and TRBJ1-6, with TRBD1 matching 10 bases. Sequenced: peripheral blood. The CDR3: CASSMGRTGGSYNSPLHF. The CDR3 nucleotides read TGTGCCAGTAGTATGGGACGGACAGGGGGCTCCTATAATTCACCCCTCCACTTT.